Following are 10 T cell receptor beta chains from one sample sequenced in a study of blood T cells in healthy people across ages. It was with a sample-barcoded 5' primer and a J-beta primer mix that a second PCR of roughly 6 to 12 cycles was run. From the 5' RACE reads, TCRdb called clonotypes with MiXCR, one entry per CDR3 protein. The sample lists roughly 730,000 distinct CDR3 sequences, 45% to 70% occurring once. Sequenced sample: blood. The receptors shown here come from a man aged 40-55 years in good health.

The chain carries TRBV4-3 and TRBJ2-2; tentatively, D is TRBD1 or TRBD2 (5 bases each). The germline V gene has CDR1 LGHNA and CDR2 YSLEER. V was cut by 6 bases and J by 7 bases, with 15 bases left in between. This CDR3 is 14 amino acids long. CDR3: CASRVAERGGELFF. The CDR3 DNA is TGCGCCAGCAGGGTGGCGGAGAGGGGCGGGGAGCTGTTTTTT.

The genes are TRBV14 and TRBJ2-5; 9 nucleotides match TRBD2. This CDR3 is 17 amino acids long. Trimming at V came to 3 bases and at J to 2 bases, leaving 10 bases not matched to a gene. Germline V gives CDR1 SGHDN, CDR2 FVKESK. The CDR3 nucleotides are TGTGCCAGCAGCCACCTAGGAGGTAGCGGGGGACAAGAGACCCAGTACTTC. Its translation: CASSHLGGSGGQETQYF. Variable domain in full (rest from reference TRBV14 and TRBJ2-5): EAGVTQFPSHSVIEKGQTVTLRCDPISGHDNLYWYRRVMGKEIKFLLHFVKESKQDESGMPNNRFLAERTGGTYSTLKVQPAELEDSGVYFCASSHLGGSGGQETQYFGPGTRLLVL.

There are a few counts of this clonotype. The rearrangement uses TRBV20-1 and TRBJ1-5; 8 bases are a match to TRBD1. V was pared by 1 base and J by 1 base, with 6 bases of the junction left unmatched. The germline gives CDR1 DFQATT, CDR2 SNEGSKA (reference sequence). The CDR3 sequence is 16 residues long. The CDR3 DNA sequence: TGCAGTGCTAGAGGTCGGACAGGGAACAGCAATCAGCCCCAGCATTTT. As protein: CSARGRTGNSNQPQHF.

The chain links TRBV7-2 to TRBJ2-1, with D unclear. V gave up 5 bases and J gave up 10 bases, with 18 bases separating them. Germline assignment: CDR1 SGHTA and CDR2 FQGNSA. This CDR3 has 14 amino acids. The CDR3 DNA sequence: TGTGCCAGCAGCGTACGTGCCGGTCCGGGCGAGCAGTTCTTC. Amino acid sequence: CASSVRAGPGEQFF.

There are many counts of this clonotype. This chain uses TRBV29-1 with TRBJ2-3; maybe TRBD1 (5 bases). The CDR3 has 14 amino acids. V gave up 4 bases and J gave up 3 bases, with 14 bases separating them. The germline gives CDR1 SQVTM, CDR2 ANQGSEA. DNA of the CDR3: TGCAGCGTTGGAAGCAGGGTAGGGACAGATACGCAGTATTTT. This codes for CSVGSRVGTDTQYF.

The chain carries TRBV7-3 and TRBJ2-5; no clear D gene. The better agreement between TRBJ2-7 and the DNA end casts doubt on the J call. Germline-derived CDR1 and CDR2 are SGHTA and FQGTGA. This CDR3 is built from 13 residues. CDR3 in DNA: TGTGCCAGCAGCTTAAACCCCGCCGACGAGCAGTACTTC. This codes for CASSLNPADEQYF.

The chain links TRBV7-3 to TRBJ2-7; 8 bases are shared with TRBD1. The V segment lost 5 bases and the J segment 0 bases; nucleotides outside the gene matches: 15. This CDR3 has 18 residues. The germline CDR1 and CDR2 sequences are SGHTA and FQGTGA. Here the CDR3 DNA reads TGTGCCAGCAGCGCCGATCACAGGGGGGTGAACAACTCCTACGAGCAGTACTTC. Translating it yields CASSADHRGVNNSYEQYF.

The chain carries TRBV6-7 and TRBJ2-4; D perhaps matches TRBD2 (7 bases). TRBV6-7 is classed as an ORF, of uncertain function. This CDR3 spans 16 amino acids. V lost 8 bases, J lost 2 bases, and 19 bases lay in between. CDR3 in DNA: TGTGCCAGCCCAGTCCGGGGGGCGAAGTCCAAAAACATTCAGTACTTC. Its translation: CASPVRGAKSKNIQYF.

The table lists this clonotype with a count of one. The chain carries TRBV20-1 and TRBJ1-3; D call uncertain. The length of the CDR3 is 13 residues. Trimming pared 6 bases from V and 1 base from J, leaving 10 bases between. Per germline, CDR1 DFQATT and CDR2 SNEGSKA (reference sequence). This CDR3 is CSAFHDSGNTIYF. In DNA form, the CDR3 reads TGCAGTGCCTTCCATGATTCTGGAAACACCATATATTTT.

Only a few counts were recorded for this clonotype. The chain uses TRBV6-5 and TRBJ1-1, with 7 bases lining up with TRBD1. Trimming removed 6 bases from V and 1 base from J; junction bases left unmatched: 11. CDR3 length: 16 residues. Germline assignment: CDR1 MNHEY and CDR2 SVGAGI. Here the CDR3 reads CASSLRQGASNTEAFF. CDR3 DNA: TGTGCCAGCAGCCTTAGACAGGGAGCGTCGAACACTGAAGCTTTCTTT.